The T cell receptor (beta chain) described here comes from a study of T cells after yellow fever vaccination. TCRdb ran MiXCR on the 5' RACE reads and lists one entry per CDR3 protein. This sample has 450,000 to 600,000 distinct CDR3 sequences, with approximately 12% found just once. The length of the CDR3 is 15 residues. V was clipped by 6 bases and J by 0 bases, with 12 bases between them. Notes on the study in general: The booster response re-showed most primary clones: about 96% CD4, about 89% CD8.

On this clonotype itself: What it recognizes is unknown.

Specimen: PBMCs, collected on the day of the yellow fever booster vaccination. This receptor was taken from a man under 40 who received the YFV17D yellow fever vaccine. The genes are TRBV12-3 or TRBV12-4 and TRBJ2-1; D not resolved. The CDR3, as DNA: TGTGCCAGCAGCCCTCTGCCAAGCTCCTACAATGAGCAGTTCTTC. Its protein is CASSPLPSSYNEQFF.